The 20 T cell receptor beta chains reported below all come from one sample, sequenced in a study of blood T cell repertoires in COVID-19. TCRdb keeps only in-frame clones here, not all; method: immunoSEQ multiplex PCR. This table has 84,000 or so clones, about 78% appearing once. Sequencing was done on a sample of peripheral blood. Source of these receptors: a man between 60 and 75 years old with COVID-19, enrolled during active disease.

The V and J genes are TRBV7-9 and TRBJ1-1, with TRBD1 matching over 10 bases. The V gene's germline CDR1 is SEHNR and CDR2 FQNEAQ (reference sequence). V lost 5 bases, J lost 9 bases, and 9 bases stayed unmatched. The CDR3 is 14 amino acids. This chain's CDR3 is CASSHNGQGGKAFF. CDR3 sequence (DNA): TGTGCCAGCAGCCACAACGGACAGGGGGGGAAAGCTTTCTTT.

This chain uses TRBV18 with TRBJ1-1, with D perhaps TRBD1 (6 bases). Deletions cut 4 bases from V and 5 bases from J, with 14 bases between. Germline V lookup: CDR1 KGHSH, CDR2 LQKENI. The CDR3 consists of 14 residues. CDR3 nucleotides: TGTGCCAGCTCACAGACAGGATCCGGTACTGAAGCTTTCTTT. Translating gives CASSQTGSGTEAFF.

This clone was seen only once. The V and J genes are TRBV15 and TRBJ2-3; weak D call: TRBD2 (7 bases). Germline CDR1 reads LNHNV; CDR2 reads YYDKDF (reference sequence). The CDR3 length is 17 residues. Trimming took 0 bases from V and 4 from J, leaving 17 bases between them. This CDR3 is CATSRDYLAGAADTQYF. Written as DNA, the CDR3 is TGTGCCACCAGCAGAGATTACCTGGCGGGGGCCGCAGATACGCAGTATTTT.

This chain uses TRBV6-5 with TRBJ2-7; D is possibly TRBD2 (5 bases). V gave up 0 bases and J gave up 3 bases, with 12 bases separating them. This CDR3 spans 15 amino acids. Germline-derived CDR1 and CDR2 are MNHEY and SVGAGI. CDR3 loop: CASSYSIRGHYEQYF. As DNA, the CDR3 is TGTGCCAGCAGTTACTCGATCCGGGGTCACTACGAGCAGTACTTC.

The V gene is TRBV12-3 or TRBV12-4, the J gene TRBJ1-1, with 8 bases aligning to TRBD1. This CDR3 has 13 residues. V trimming: 7 bases; J trimming: 5 bases; junction bases outside the gene matches: 6. In nucleotides, the CDR3 is TGTGCCAGCAAACAGGGGGTAGGGACTGAAGCTTTCTTT. Translated, it gives CASKQGVGTEAFF.

This rearrangement joins TRBV21-1 to TRBJ2-7; no DNA check was done on the table's D call, TRBD2. TRBV21-1 is a pseudogene segment. CDR3 length equals 14 residues. The CDR3 DNA reads TGTGCCAGCTGCAATGGGGGGGGACGCTACGAGCAGTACTTC. Its protein product is CASCNGGGRYEQYF.

J is TRBJ2-3 and V is TRBV4-3; no reliable D call. The CDR3 sequence is 13 residues long. Germline V lookup: CDR1 LGHNA, CDR2 YSLEER. The V end lost 1 base, the J end lost 5 bases, and 7 bases lay between the germline ends. CDR3 bases: TGCGCCAGCAGCCAAGTGTACGGAGATACGCAGTATTTT. As protein: CASSQVYGDTQYF.

The chain carries TRBV19 and TRBJ2-3; D not resolved. V shed 5 bases and J shed 3 bases, with 9 bases lying between them. The CDR3 is 13 amino acids. The germline V gene has CDR1 LNHDA and CDR2 SQIVND (reference sequence). Here the CDR3 DNA reads TGTGCCAGTAGTGTGGCCGGGACAGATACGCAGTATTTT. Translation: CASSVAGTDTQYF.

The chain employs TRBV5-6 and TRBJ1-2; no definite D call. The V end was cut by 3 bases, the J end by 8 bases, with 17 bases between. This CDR3 region has 14 residues. Germline V gene data show CDR1 as SGHDT and CDR2 as YYEEEE. As DNA, the CDR3 is TGTGCCAGCAGCTCGTCTGGGAGTCAGCGGGGCTACACCTTC. Translation: CASSSSGSQRGYTF.

V is TRBV19 and J is TRBJ1-5, with 10 positions matching TRBD1. The CDR3 totals 16 residues. V shed 7 bases, J shed 10 bases, and the junction held 16 bases outside the gene matches. Germline CDR1 is LNHDA and CDR2 is SQIVND (reference sequence). The CDR3 reads CASNRPGDRGASPQHF. CDR3 bases: TGTGCCAGTAACCGCCCTGGGGACAGGGGAGCCTCACCCCAGCATTTT.

The chain links TRBV7-2 to TRBJ2-5; D gene uncertain. V was trimmed by 1 base and J by 2 bases, leaving 11 bases between them. Germline CDR1 is SGHTA and CDR2 is FQGNSA. The CDR3 sequence is 15 residues long. This CDR3 is CASSLGFTTQETQYF. The CDR3, as DNA: TGTGCCAGCAGCTTAGGATTTACGACTCAAGAGACCCAGTACTTC.

In its sample, this clone was seen a few times. The V gene is TRBV5-8, the J gene TRBJ1-4; 11 bases fit TRBD1. The CDR3 has 16 residues. CDR1 and CDR2 (germline): SGHTS, YDEGEE. V lost 4 bases to trimming and J lost 4 bases; unmatched junction nucleotides: 6. CDR3 nucleotide sequence: TGTGCCAGCAGCCGAGGGACAGGGGGTGATAATGAAAAACTGTTTTTT. Translation gives CASSRGTGGDNEKLFF.

This chain uses TRBV5-1 with TRBJ1-4; 7 positions match TRBD1. Germline loops: CDR1 SGHRS, CDR2 YFSETQ. With 3 bases clipped from V and 3 bases from J, the junction kept 2 bases outside the gene matches. This CDR3 comprises 14 residues. The CDR3 spells CASSSGQPNEKLFF. In nucleotides, the CDR3 is TGCGCCAGCAGCTCGGGACAGCCTAATGAAAAACTGTTTTTT.

CDR3 sequence (DNA): TGTGCCAGCATTGGAGGGAGGGAGCAGTACTTC. Its protein is CASIGGREQYF. This chain connects TRBV2 to TRBJ2-7; D might be TRBD2 (6 bases). The CDR3 is 11 amino acids. Trimming took 7 bases from V and 7 from J, leaving 11 bases between them. Germline assignment: CDR1 SNHLY and CDR2 FYNNEI.

The chain is built from TRBV19 and TRBJ1-6; possible D gene TRBD1, 6 bases. Germline lookup yields CDR1 LNHDA and CDR2 SQIVND (reference sequence). With 10 bases removed from V and 3 bases from J, the gap between germline ends came to 19 bases. This CDR3 is built from 16 residues. The CDR3 nucleotides are TGTGCCACCCACCTCGGGCAGGGGAGCTATAATTCACCCCTCCACTTT. It is translated as CATHLGQGSYNSPLHF.

The chain has TRBV5-1 and TRBJ1-2, with a tentative D call TRBD1 (5 bases). The CDR3 covers 12 residues. V was clipped by 4 bases and J by 7 bases, with 11 bases between them. The germline V gene has CDR1 SGHRS and CDR2 YFSETQ. CDR3 region: CASSSQGTGYTF. Written as DNA, the CDR3 is TGCGCCAGCAGCAGCCAGGGTACTGGCTACACCTTC.

J is TRBJ1-2 and V is TRBV19; 10 bases align to TRBD1. V trimming: 3 bases; J trimming: 6 bases; junction bases outside the gene matches: 16. Germline-derived CDR1 and CDR2 are LNHDA and SQIVND (reference sequence). The CDR3 consists of 18 residues. The CDR3 is CASSIGIGPRQGANGYTF. Written as DNA, the CDR3 is TGTGCCAGTAGTATCGGAATCGGCCCACGACAGGGGGCGAATGGCTACACCTTC. The whole variable domain, filled in from reference TRBV19 and TRBJ1-2, reads DGGITQSPKYLFRKEGQNVTLSCEQNLNHDAMYWYRQDPGQGLRLIYYSQIVNDFQKGDIAEGYSVSREKKESFPLTVTSAQKNPTAFYLCASSIGIGPRQGANGYTFGSGTRLTVV.

The V gene is TRBV29-1, the J gene TRBJ1-1; no reliable D call. Germline V gene lookup returns CDR1 SQVTM and CDR2 ANQGSEA. The CDR3 covers 13 residues. V was shortened by 7 bases and J by 4 bases, with 16 bases between the two germline ends. Here the CDR3 reads CSASVASGTEAFF. In DNA form, the CDR3 reads TGCAGCGCCTCCGTCGCTAGCGGCACTGAAGCTTTCTTT.

Here the CDR3 reads CASSLRGLAGPSTDTQYF. DNA of the CDR3: TGTGCCAGCAGCCTCCGAGGGCTAGCGGGCCCCAGCACAGATACGCAGTATTTT. The rearrangement joins TRBV7-6 to TRBJ2-3; the match to TRBD2 covers 8 bases. The length of the CDR3 is 18 residues. V shed 5 bases and J 0 bases; nucleotides not matched to a gene: 13. Germline V gene data show CDR1 as SGHVS and CDR2 as FNYEAQ.

The chain carries TRBV19 and TRBJ2-4; TRBD1 matches at 7 bases. Germline V CDR1 and CDR2: LNHDA, SQIVND (reference sequence). The ends lost 7 bases at V and 7 bases at J; junction bases unmatched: 13. The length of the CDR3 is 15 residues. The CDR3 region is CASTPSRGRGNIQYF. In DNA, the CDR3 is TGTGCCAGTACCCCATCGAGGGGGCGCGGGAACATTCAGTACTTC.